This note documents a single TCR beta chain sequence. Its antigen is not identified. A 200 ng quantity of DNA, some 30,000 T cell genomes, went into the sorted-subset replicate PCRs. The assay was immunoSEQ multiplex PCR, and TCRdb's table has in-frame clones only and misses some. This repertoire shows just over 2,000,000 clones, 95% found once; its top ten account for approximately 0.13%. This specimen comes from a study of shared clonotypes between healthy human individuals. Study-level findings and limits: When compared with the clonotypes that were shared by all four sorted-subset donors, the non-shared clonotypes turned out to have lower generation probabilities.

The CDR3 is made up of 14 amino acids. With 0 bases removed from V and 6 bases from J, the gap between germline ends came to 12 bases. Per the germline V gene, CDR1 is KGHSH and CDR2 is LQKENI. This sequence originates from a man aged 18-30 years in good health. Sample: naive CD4+ T cells sorted from blood. The subset was: CD45RA+ positively selected. The rearrangement uses TRBV18 and TRBJ2-7, with D unclear. The CDR3: CASSPPSTGPEQYF. Written as DNA, the CDR3 is TGTGCCAGCTCACCACCTTCAACGGGCCCCGAGCAGTACTTC.